The 21 T cell receptor beta chains given below trace back to one sample, sequenced in a study of shared clonotypes between healthy human individuals. Sequencing was performed with immunoSEQ multiplex PCR; in TCRdb, only in-frame clones are kept and a portion is missing. The sample shows 2,500,000 or so clones, more than 85% of them seen only once. Sequencing used naive CD4+ T cells from PBMCs. As for subset: CD45RA+ positively selected. Receptor source: a man younger than 30 in good health. Some clones in this sample may be carry-over from other donors' samples.

This chain connects TRBV30 to TRBJ2-2, with no clear D. Per germline, CDR1 GTSNPN and CDR2 SVGIG (reference sequence). V lost 0 bases to trimming and J lost 6 bases, with 8 bases between them. CDR3 length equals 13 residues. The CDR3 DNA is TGTGCCTGGAGTGTACCAAGGGCCGGGGAGCTGTTTTTT. It specifies CAWSVPRAGELFF.

About this clone itself: Distinct nucleotide sequences in the sample also encode this CDR3. The genes are TRBV29-1 and TRBJ2-3, with D maybe TRBD2 (6 bases). Trimming took 3 bases from V and 0 from J, leaving 10 bases between them. This CDR3 spans 14 amino acids. Germline CDR1 reads SQVTM; CDR2 reads ANQGSEA. The CDR3 region has the DNA TGCAGCGTTGACCGCGGGACTAGCACAGATACGCAGTATTTT. Its protein product is CSVDRGTSTDTQYF.

The V call is TRBV27, the J call TRBJ2-1; D gene ambiguous. From germline, CDR1 is MNHEY and CDR2 SMNVEV (reference sequence). The CDR3 is 13 residues long. The V gene lost 3 bases and the J gene lost 4 bases, with 7 bases spanning the gap. DNA for the CDR3: TGTGCCAGCAGTTTGTTGAGATACAATGAGCAGTTCTTC. Residues: CASSLLRYNEQFF.

Note on this clone: This same CDR3 is encoded by further DNA sequences in the sample. The J gene is TRBJ2-7, the V gene TRBV11-2, with D perhaps being TRBD1 or TRBD2 (5 bases each). The V and J ends lost 1 base and 0 bases respectively, with 7 bases between them. Germline CDR1 and CDR2: SGHAT and FQNNGV. The CDR3 is 14 amino acids. CDR3 protein: CASSLAGTSYEQYF. The CDR3 bases are TGTGCCAGCAGCTTAGCGGGGACCTCCTACGAGCAGTACTTC.

A word on this clone: The junction differs from germline at one of its ends, possibly a read error. This chain's CDR3 is CASSHSSRQGPNF. CDR3 coding DNA: TGTGCCAGCAGTCACTCATCCCGTCAGGGGCCAAACTTC. The V gene is TRBV6-6, the J gene TRBJ1-2, with D tentatively TRBD1 (6 bases). Germline values: CDR1 MNHNY, CDR2 SVGAGI (reference sequence). The CDR3 contains 13 residues.

The chain couples TRBV28 to TRBJ1-4; 7 bases agree with TRBD1. The V segment lost 1 base and the J segment 4 bases; nucleotides outside the gene matches: 9. CDR3 length: 17 residues. CDR1 and CDR2 (germline): MDHEN, SYDVKM. The CDR3 sequence: CASSLYRPRDSNEKLFF. The CDR3 DNA is TGTGCCAGCAGTTTATACAGGCCCCGGGACAGTAATGAAAAACTGTTTTTT. Based on the CDR3 plus reference TRBV28 and TRBJ1-4, the full variable domain is DVKVTQSSRYLVKRTGEKVFLECVQDMDHENMFWYRQDPGLGLRLIYFSYDVKMKEKGDIPEGYSVSREKKERFSLILESASTNQTSMYLCASSLYRPRDSNEKLFFGSGTQLSVL.

V and J are TRBV19 and TRBJ2-1; D perhaps matches TRBD1 (5 bases). This CDR3 is 13 amino acids long. The germline gives CDR1 LNHDA, CDR2 SQIVND (reference sequence). Trimming stripped 1 base from V and 8 bases from J, with 9 bases between. DNA for the CDR3: TGTGCCAGTAGTATAGGTACAGGCTATGAGCAGTTCTTC. Translation: CASSIGTGYEQFF.

The chain uses TRBV7-5 and TRBJ2-6. TRBV7-5 is recorded as a pseudogene. This CDR3 region has 15 residues. CDR3 bases: TGTGTCAGAAGCCCCCGACATGACTGGGCCAACGTCCTGACTTTC. This encodes CVRSPRHDWANVLTF.

The chain joins TRBV9 to TRBJ2-7, with a possible D match to TRBD2 (7 bases). Per germline, CDR1 SGDLS and CDR2 YYNGEE. The ends were cut back, 1 base at V and 3 bases at J, with 14 bases in the middle. The CDR3 consists of 15 residues. This chain's CDR3 is CASSVSGGQLYEQYF. The DNA for the CDR3 is TGTGCCAGCAGCGTATCGGGAGGACAGCTCTACGAGCAGTACTTC.

The V call is TRBV10-3, the J call TRBJ2-6; unclear D gene. Trimming left V 3 bases short and J 0 bases short, with 6 bases between. The germline V gene has CDR1 ENHRY and CDR2 SYGVKD. The length of the CDR3 is 15 residues. CDR3 amino acids: CAISDWTSGANVLTF. The CDR3 DNA follows: TGTGCCATCAGTGATTGGACCTCTGGGGCCAACGTCCTGACTTTC.

The CDR3 DNA sequence: TGCGCCAGCAGCGAAACCGGGACAGGGAACGAAAAACTGTTTTTT. Amino acids: CASSETGTGNEKLFF. V is TRBV5-1 and J is TRBJ1-4; the match to TRBD1 covers 9 bases. CDR3 length: 15 residues. The germline CDR1 and CDR2 sequences are SGHRS and YFSETQ. Trimming took 4 bases from V and 8 from J; bases not matched to a gene: 9.

Points on this clone: The junction does not match germline at one end; this may be a read error. V gene TRBV7-3 combines with J gene TRBJ2-1; 8 nucleotides line up with TRBD2. Germline values: CDR1 SGHTA, CDR2 FQGTGA. There are 15 residues in the CDR3. CDR3 region: CASRLKAGVVNEQFF. The CDR3, as DNA: TGTGCCAGCAGATTAAAAGCGGGAGTGGTCAATGAGCAGTTCTTC.

This chain uses TRBV9 with TRBJ2-1; 9 positions match TRBD2. The CDR3 consists of 18 residues. Germline V gene lookup returns CDR1 SGDLS and CDR2 YYNGEE. The junction had 11 bases not matched to a gene; V was cut back by 0 bases and J by 4 bases. As DNA, the CDR3 is TGTGCCAGCAGCGTAGTTGGGGCGGGAGGGCCCGGGTACAATGAGCAGTTCTTC. This gives the protein CASSVVGAGGPGYNEQFF.

The CDR3 region is CASSRDRGRGYEQYF. The CDR3 DNA sequence: TGTGCCAGCAGCCGGGACAGGGGGCGCGGGTACGAGCAGTACTTC. The chain combines TRBV6-1 with TRBJ2-7, with 12 positions matching TRBD1. The CDR3 has 15 residues. Germline V gene data show CDR1 as MNHNS and CDR2 as SASEGT. V shed 6 bases, J shed 4 bases, and the junction held 7 bases outside the gene matches.

A single count supports this clone. The CDR3 region is CASSLRAQETQYF. CDR3 DNA sequence: TGCGCCAGCAGCCTAAGGGCCCAAGAGACCCAGTACTTC. The chain uses TRBV5-1 and TRBJ2-5; D gene uncertain. Germline CDR1 SGHRS, CDR2 YFSETQ. With 4 bases removed from V and 1 base from J, the gap between germline ends came to 8 bases. The CDR3 contains 13 residues.

The chain couples TRBV18 to TRBJ2-1, with 7 bases matching TRBD1. V trimming: 4 bases; J trimming: 6 bases; junction bases outside the gene matches: 6. The germline CDR1 and CDR2 sequences are KGHSH and LQKENI. The CDR3 extends over 14 amino acids. CDR3 sequence: CASSLGTAINEQFF. DNA for the CDR3: TGTGCCAGCTCACTCGGGACAGCCATCAATGAGCAGTTCTTC.

The chain joins TRBV28 to TRBJ2-7; D is perhaps TRBD1 (6 bases). The germline V and J ends were trimmed by 5 bases and 7 bases, with 18 bases remaining between them. CDR3 length: 14 residues. The germline gives CDR1 MDHEN, CDR2 SYDVKM. The chain's CDR3 is CASSRGTGRLEQYF. The CDR3 DNA is TGTGCCAGCAGTCGCGGAACAGGGCGATTGGAGCAGTACTTC.

The chain recombines TRBV5-4 with TRBJ2-2, with D perhaps TRBD1 or TRBD2 (6 bases each). V was cut by 0 bases and J by 6 bases, with 12 bases left in between. Germline assignment: CDR1 SGHNT and CDR2 YYREEE (reference sequence). The CDR3 spans 15 residues. The CDR3 reads CASSLETGGAGELFF. The DNA for the CDR3 is TGTGCCAGCAGCTTGGAGACAGGCGGGGCCGGGGAGCTGTTTTTT.

This clone was recorded a few times. Other nucleotide sequences in the sample specify the same CDR3. The chain couples TRBV27 to TRBJ1-5; D is ambiguous. Trimming shortened V by 4 bases and J by 2 bases, and 6 bases separated the two germline ends. This CDR3 is 13 amino acids long. The V gene's germline CDR1 is MNHEY and CDR2 SMNVEV (reference sequence). This CDR3 is CASSYQGNQPQHF. The CDR3 DNA reads as TGTGCCAGCAGTTACCAGGGCAATCAGCCCCAGCATTTT.

The V gene is TRBV30, the J gene TRBJ1-5; perhaps TRBD1 as D (5 bases). The germline gives CDR1 GTSNPN, CDR2 SVGIG (reference sequence). This CDR3 has 14 amino acids. With 2 bases removed from V and 5 bases from J, the gap between germline ends came to 13 bases. The CDR3 bases are TGTGCCTGGAGTTCGGGGACTGCCGATCAGCCCCAGCATTTT. Amino acid sequence: CAWSSGTADQPQHF.

This chain links TRBV7-2 with TRBJ2-7, with 8 positions matching TRBD2. The CDR3 covers 16 residues. V was clipped by 1 base and J by 2 bases; unmatched bases: 7. The V gene's germline CDR1 is SGHTA and CDR2 FQGNSA. DNA for the CDR3: TGTGCCAGCAGCTTAGTTGTTAGCGGGACCACCTACGAGCAGTACTTC. Residues: CASSLVVSGTTYEQYF.